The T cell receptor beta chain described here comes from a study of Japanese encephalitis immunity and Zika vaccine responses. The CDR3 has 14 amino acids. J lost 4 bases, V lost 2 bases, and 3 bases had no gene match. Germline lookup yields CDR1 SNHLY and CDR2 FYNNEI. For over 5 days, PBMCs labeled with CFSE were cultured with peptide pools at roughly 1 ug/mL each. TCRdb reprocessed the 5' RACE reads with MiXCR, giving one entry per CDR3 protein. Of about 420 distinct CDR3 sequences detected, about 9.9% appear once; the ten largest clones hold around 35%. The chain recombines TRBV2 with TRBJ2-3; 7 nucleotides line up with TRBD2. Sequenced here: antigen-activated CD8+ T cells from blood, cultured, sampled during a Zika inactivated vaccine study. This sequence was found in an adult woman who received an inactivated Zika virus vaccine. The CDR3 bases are TGTGCCAGCAGTGAACGGCTAGCGGCAGATACGCAGTATTTT. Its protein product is CASSERLAADTQYF.